This entry concerns a single T cell receptor beta chain. Its antigen is not known. V lost 7 bases, J lost 1 base, and 7 bases stayed unmatched. The CDR3 covers 15 residues. The V gene's germline CDR1 is LNHDA and CDR2 SQIVND (reference sequence). The data stem from a study of cytomegalovirus exposure and HLA in healthy donors. Whole-study results and caveats: HLA-A and HLA-B allele assignments for most subjects were reportedly predicted accurately using TCR beta sequences.

PCR amplification relied on 60 Vbeta primers (plus 13 Jbeta primers). Clones were sequenced by immunoSEQ multiplex PCR, and TCRdb holds only the in-frame ones, with some missing. The table includes more than 150,000 clones, 82% detected once. Healthy bone marrow donors formed the donor group. The chain carries TRBV19 and TRBJ2-3; 8 bases fit TRBD1. Input material: PBMCs. The TCR was taken from a man aged 35 to 55 in good health and CMV-seronegative. The CDR3 loop is CASTATGVGTDTQYF. The CDR3 nucleotides are TGTGCCAGTACCGCGACAGGGGTTGGCACAGATACGCAGTATTTT.